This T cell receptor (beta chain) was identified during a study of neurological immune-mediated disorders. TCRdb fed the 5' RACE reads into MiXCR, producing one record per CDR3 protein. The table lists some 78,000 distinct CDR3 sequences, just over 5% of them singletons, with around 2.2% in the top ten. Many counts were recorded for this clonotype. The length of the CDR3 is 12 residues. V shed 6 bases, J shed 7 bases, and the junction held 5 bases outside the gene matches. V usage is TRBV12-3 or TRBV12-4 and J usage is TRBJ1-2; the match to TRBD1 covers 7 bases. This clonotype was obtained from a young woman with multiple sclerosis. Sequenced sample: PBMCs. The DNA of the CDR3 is TGTGCCAGCAGCTCCGGGACAGCTGGCTACACCTTC. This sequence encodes CASSSGTAGYTF.